This T cell receptor (beta chain) was found in a study of CD8+CD57+ T cells in acquired aplastic anemia. At the level of the study: The average for DNA from sorted CD4+ and CD8+ cells was roughly 3 ug.

J lost 7 bases, V lost 4 bases, and 8 bases had no gene match. The CDR3 totals 14 residues. Looked up from germline, CDR1 is MNHNS and CDR2 is SASEGT. Study-wide results and limits: Overlapping CD8+ CDR3 repertoires of patients and controls contained under 35 shared sequences.

This clonotype was counted many times. No antigen is known for it. An expansion of CD8+CD57+ cells by flow cytometry had been shown in patients chosen for sequencing. It was genomic DNA that served as the template for profiling TCR beta VDJ and CDR3. TCRdb fed the reads into MiXCR, producing one record per CDR3 protein. Here the sample spans approximately 150,000 distinct CDR3 sequences, roughly half being singletons. The source is a human donor with aplastic anemia. This chain connects TRBV6-1 to TRBJ1-2; TRBD1 aligns across 8 bases. Sequenced input: sorted CD4+, CD8+, or CD8+CD57+ T cells (not recorded which) from PBMCs. The CDR3 region is CASSVGQGIGGYTF. CDR3 nucleotide sequence: TGTGCCAGCAGTGTCGGACAGGGTATAGGTGGCTACACCTTC.